This T cell receptor (beta chain) was sequenced during a study of CD8 T cells in ankylosing spondylitis. Study-wide results and limits: Disease-associated clones were reportedly significantly overrepresented in matched ankylosing spondylitis synovial fluid. Characteristic of ankylosing spondylitis blood, it appeared, was a TCR beta motif comprising several highly homologous variants. CD8+ cells made up the disease-linked clones, which were relatively rare in peripheral blood.

As the method for making TCR beta libraries, quantitative 5'-RACE with molecular barcodes was used. A single record per CDR3 protein comes from TCRdb applying MiXCR to the 5' RACE reads. This sample yields 380,000 or so distinct CDR3 sequences, of which 20% to 25% are seen a single time; around 13% belongs to the top ten. Looked up from germline, CDR1 is MNHNS and CDR2 is SASEGT. The CDR3 length is 15 residues. Trimming left V 2 bases short and J 0 bases short, with 10 bases between. On this clonotype itself: Its antigen is unidentified.

The sequenced sample was blood, either unsorted or a sorted T cell fraction (not recorded which). The chain recombines TRBV6-1 with TRBJ2-5; the D gene is possibly TRBD2 (6 bases). The clonotype comes from a male donor with ankylosing spondylitis or in good health (not recorded which). This CDR3 is CASSEWGEYQETQYF. The CDR3 coding sequence is TGTGCCAGCAGTGAATGGGGGGAGTACCAAGAGACCCAGTACTTC.